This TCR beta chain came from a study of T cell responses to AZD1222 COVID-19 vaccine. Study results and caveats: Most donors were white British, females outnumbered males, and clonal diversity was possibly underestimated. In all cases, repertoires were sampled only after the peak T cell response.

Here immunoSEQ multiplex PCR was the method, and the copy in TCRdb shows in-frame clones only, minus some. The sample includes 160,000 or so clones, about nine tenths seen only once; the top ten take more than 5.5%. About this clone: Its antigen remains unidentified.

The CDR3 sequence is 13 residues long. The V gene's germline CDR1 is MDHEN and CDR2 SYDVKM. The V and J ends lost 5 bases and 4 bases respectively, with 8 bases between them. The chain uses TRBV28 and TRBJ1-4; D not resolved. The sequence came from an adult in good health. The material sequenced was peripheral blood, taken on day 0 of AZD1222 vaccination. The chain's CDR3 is CASSPGDNEKLFF. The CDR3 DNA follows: TGTGCCAGCAGTCCCGGCGATAATGAAAAACTGTTTTTT.